This TCR beta chain was identified during a study of a mutant IDH1 vaccine in newly diagnosed glioma. Some clones are missing from TCRdb's copy, which holds only in-frame ones; the method was immunoSEQ multiplex PCR. The sample has 30,000 to 35,000 clones, 70% to 85% seen once; the top ten hold roughly 24%. Details on this clone: Antigen specificity is unknown.

Stated time point: week 5, during vaccination. Alongside topical imiquimod, each dose of vaccine comprised 300 ug of mutant IDH1 20-mer peptide. V shed 0 bases and J shed 7 bases, with 9 bases lying between them. Germline V lookup: CDR1 LNHNV, CDR2 YYDKDF (reference sequence). The CDR3 extends over 13 amino acids. V usage is TRBV15 and J usage is TRBJ1-2; D possibly corresponds to TRBD1 (5 bases). The receptor's source is a man under 40 with glioma. Sequenced here: PBMCs, sampled from a glioma patient whose treatment included an IDH1 peptide vaccine. CDR3 sequence: CATSRDRQGGYTF. Written as DNA, the CDR3 is TGTGCCACCAGCAGAGATCGGCAGGGTGGCTACACCTTC.